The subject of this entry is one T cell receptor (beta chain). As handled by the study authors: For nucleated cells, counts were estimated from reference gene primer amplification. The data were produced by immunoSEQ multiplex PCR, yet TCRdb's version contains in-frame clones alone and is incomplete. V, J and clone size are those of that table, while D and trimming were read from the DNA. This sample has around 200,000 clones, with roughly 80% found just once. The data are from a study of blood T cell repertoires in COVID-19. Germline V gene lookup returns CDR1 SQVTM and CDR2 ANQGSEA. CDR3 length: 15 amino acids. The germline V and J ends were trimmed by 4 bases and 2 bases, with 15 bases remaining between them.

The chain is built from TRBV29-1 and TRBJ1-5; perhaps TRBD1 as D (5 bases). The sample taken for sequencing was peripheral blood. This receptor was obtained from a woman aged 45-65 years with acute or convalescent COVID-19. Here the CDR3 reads CSVAQGGGGNQPQHF. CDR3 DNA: TGCAGCGTTGCGCAGGGAGGAGGTGGCAATCAGCCCCAGCATTTT. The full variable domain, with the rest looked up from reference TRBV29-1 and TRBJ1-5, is SAVISQKPSRDICQRGTSLTIQCQVDSQVTMMFWYRQQPGQSLTLIATANQGSEATYESGFVIDKFPISRPNLTFSTLTVSNMSPEDSSIYLCSVAQGGGGNQPQHFGDGTRLSIL.